The source of this TCR beta chain is a study of T cell responses to AZD1222 COVID-19 vaccine. Study observations and caveats: Females made up more of the donors, who were largely white British, and clonal diversity may have come out too low. There were repertoire samples only from the period after the peak T cell response.

A note on this clone: The target antigen is unknown.

Germline V gene lookup returns CDR1 SGHKS and CDR2 YYEKEE (reference sequence). The germline V and J ends were trimmed by 1 base and 1 base, with 14 bases remaining between them. The CDR3 contains 16 residues. This table comes from immunoSEQ multiplex PCR, and its TCRdb copy is limited to in-frame clones, with some not included. Here the sample spans some 96,000 clones, 88% being singletons. This receptor was taken from an adult in good health. This specimen was peripheral blood, taken on day 0 of AZD1222 vaccination. The chain employs TRBV5-5 and TRBJ1-1; weak D call: TRBD1 (5 bases). DNA for the CDR3: TGTGCCAGCAGCTTGTATGAGGGGATGGGGAACACTGAAGCTTTCTTT. Its protein is CASSLYEGMGNTEAFF.